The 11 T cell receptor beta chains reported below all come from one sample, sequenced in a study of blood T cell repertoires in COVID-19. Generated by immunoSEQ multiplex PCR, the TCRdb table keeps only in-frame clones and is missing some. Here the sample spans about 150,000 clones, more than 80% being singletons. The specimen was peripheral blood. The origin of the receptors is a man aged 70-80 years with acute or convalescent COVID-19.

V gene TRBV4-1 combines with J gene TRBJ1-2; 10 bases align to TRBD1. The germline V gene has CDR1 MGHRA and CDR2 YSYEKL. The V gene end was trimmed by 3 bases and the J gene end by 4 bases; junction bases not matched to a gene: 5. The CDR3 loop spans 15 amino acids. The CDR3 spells CASSQRQGAAYGYTF. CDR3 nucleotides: TGCGCCAGCAGCCAGCGACAGGGGGCGGCCTATGGCTACACCTTC.

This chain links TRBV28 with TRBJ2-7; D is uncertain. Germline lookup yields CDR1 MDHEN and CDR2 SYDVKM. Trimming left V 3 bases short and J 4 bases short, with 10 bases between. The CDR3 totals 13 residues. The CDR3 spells CASSFAGLYEQYF. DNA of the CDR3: TGTGCCAGCAGTTTCGCCGGTTTATACGAGCAGTACTTC. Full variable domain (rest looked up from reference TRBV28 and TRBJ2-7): DVKVTQSSRYLVKRTGEKVFLECVQDMDHENMFWYRQDPGLGLRLIYFSYDVKMKEKGDIPEGYSVSREKKERFSLILESASTNQTSMYLCASSFAGLYEQYFGPGTRLTVT.

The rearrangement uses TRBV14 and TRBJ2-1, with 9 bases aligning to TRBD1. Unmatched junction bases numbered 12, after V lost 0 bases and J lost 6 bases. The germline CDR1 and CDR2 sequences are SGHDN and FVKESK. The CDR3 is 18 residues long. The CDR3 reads CASSQEFAGQGYSNEQFF. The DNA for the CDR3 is TGTGCCAGCAGCCAAGAATTTGCGGGACAGGGTTATAGCAATGAGCAGTTCTTC.

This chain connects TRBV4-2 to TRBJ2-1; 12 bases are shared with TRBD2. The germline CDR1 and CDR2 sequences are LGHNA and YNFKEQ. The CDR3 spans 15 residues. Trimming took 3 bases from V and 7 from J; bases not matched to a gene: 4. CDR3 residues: CASSQRTSGKNEQFF. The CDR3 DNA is TGTGCCAGCAGCCAGCGGACTAGCGGGAAGAATGAGCAGTTCTTC.

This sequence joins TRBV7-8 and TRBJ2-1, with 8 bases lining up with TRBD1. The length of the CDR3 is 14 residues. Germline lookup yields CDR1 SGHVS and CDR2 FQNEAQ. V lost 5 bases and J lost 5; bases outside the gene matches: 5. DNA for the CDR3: TGTGCCAGCAGCCCCGGACAGGGCCACAATGAGCAGTTCTTC. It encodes CASSPGQGHNEQFF.

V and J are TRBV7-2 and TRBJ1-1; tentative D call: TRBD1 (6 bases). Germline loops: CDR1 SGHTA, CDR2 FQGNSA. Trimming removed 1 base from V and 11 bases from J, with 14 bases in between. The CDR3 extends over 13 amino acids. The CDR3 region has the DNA TGTGCCAGCAGCTTAGAGGGGGGGCTTGAGGCTTTCTTT. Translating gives CASSLEGGLEAFF.

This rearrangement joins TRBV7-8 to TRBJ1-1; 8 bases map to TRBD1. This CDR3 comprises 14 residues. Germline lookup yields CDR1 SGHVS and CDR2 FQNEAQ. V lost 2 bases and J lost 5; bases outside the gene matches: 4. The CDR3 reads CASSLYTGGTEAFF. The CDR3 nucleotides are TGTGCCAGCAGCTTATATACAGGGGGGACTGAAGCTTTCTTT. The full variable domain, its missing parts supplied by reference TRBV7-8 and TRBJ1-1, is GAGVSQSPRYKVAKRGQDVALRCDPISGHVSLFWYQQALGQGPEFLTYFQNEAQLDKSGLPSDRFFAERPEGSVSTLKIQRTQQEDSAVYLCASSLYTGGTEAFFGQGTRLTVV.

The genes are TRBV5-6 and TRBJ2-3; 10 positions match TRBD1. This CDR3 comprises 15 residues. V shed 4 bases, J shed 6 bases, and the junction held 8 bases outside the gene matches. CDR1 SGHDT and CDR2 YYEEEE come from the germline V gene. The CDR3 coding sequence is TGTGCCAGCAGCCAGCGGACAGGGGGAATGGATACGCAGTATTTT. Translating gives CASSQRTGGMDTQYF.

The CDR3: CASTWESNQPQHF. In DNA, the CDR3 is TGTGCCAGTACGTGGGAGAGCAATCAGCCCCAGCATTTT. The J gene is TRBJ1-5, the V gene TRBV18; D is ambiguous. V lost 9 bases and J 1 base, leaving 10 bases between the germline ends. CDR3 length: 13 residues. Germline CDR1 reads KGHSH; CDR2 reads LQKENI. Full variable domain (rest looked up from reference TRBV18 and TRBJ1-5): NAGVMQNPRHLVRRRGQEARLRCSPMKGHSHVYWYRQLPEEGLKFMVYLQKENIIDESGMPKERFSAEFPKEGPSILRIQQVVRGDSAAYFCASTWESNQPQHFGDGTRLSIL.

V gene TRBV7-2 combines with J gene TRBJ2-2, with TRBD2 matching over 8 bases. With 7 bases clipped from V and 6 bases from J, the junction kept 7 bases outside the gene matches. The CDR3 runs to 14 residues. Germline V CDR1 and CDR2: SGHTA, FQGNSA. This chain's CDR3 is CASTPGLAPGELFF. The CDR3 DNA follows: TGTGCCAGCACCCCCGGACTAGCCCCCGGGGAGCTGTTTTTT.

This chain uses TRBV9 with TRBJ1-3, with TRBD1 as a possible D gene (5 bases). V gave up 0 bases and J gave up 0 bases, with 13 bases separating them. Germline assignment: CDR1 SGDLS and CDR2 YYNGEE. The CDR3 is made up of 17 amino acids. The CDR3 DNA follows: TGTGCCAGCAGCGTAGGTGGCAGGGCCGGCTCTGGAAACACCATATATTTT. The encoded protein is CASSVGGRAGSGNTIYF.